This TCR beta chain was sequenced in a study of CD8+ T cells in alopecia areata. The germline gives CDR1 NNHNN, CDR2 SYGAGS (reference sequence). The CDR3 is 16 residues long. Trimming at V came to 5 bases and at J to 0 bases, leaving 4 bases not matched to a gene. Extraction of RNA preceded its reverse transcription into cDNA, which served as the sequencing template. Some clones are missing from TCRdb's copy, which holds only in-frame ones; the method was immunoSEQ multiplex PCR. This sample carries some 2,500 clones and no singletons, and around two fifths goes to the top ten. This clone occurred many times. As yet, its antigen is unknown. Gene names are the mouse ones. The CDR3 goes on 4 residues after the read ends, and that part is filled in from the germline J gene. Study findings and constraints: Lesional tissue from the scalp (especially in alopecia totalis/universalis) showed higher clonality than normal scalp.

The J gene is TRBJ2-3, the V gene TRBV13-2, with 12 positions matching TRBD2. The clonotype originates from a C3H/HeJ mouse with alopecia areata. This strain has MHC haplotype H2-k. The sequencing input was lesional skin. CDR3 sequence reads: CASGRLGGPSAETLYF. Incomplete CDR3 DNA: TGTGCCAGCGGACGACTGGGGGGGCCTAGTGCAGAA.